This T cell receptor (beta chain) stems from a study of a mutant IDH1 vaccine in newly diagnosed glioma. Overall study context: Commencement of vaccination occurred 4-6 weeks following radiotherapy alone, or concurrently with temozolomide cycles.

General study findings and limits: There were vaccine-induced immune responses in roughly 92% of the patients.

This sample's time point: week 11, during vaccination. Doses comprised 300 ug of mutant IDH1 20-mer peptide each, plus topical imiquimod. V was clipped by 6 bases and J by 3 bases, with 12 bases between them. The CDR3 is 12 residues long. Germline values: CDR1 SQVTM, CDR2 ANQGSEA. With regard to this clone: Its cognate antigen is unknown.

Produced via immunoSEQ multiplex PCR; TCRdb's table is partial and in-frame only. The sample has around 30,000 clones; 90% are singletons. The V and J genes are TRBV29-1 and TRBJ2-7, with a possible D match to TRBD1 (6 bases). The receptor was isolated from a man between 18 and 35 years old with glioma. Here the sequenced sample was PBMCs, taken from a glioma patient whose treatment included an IDH1 peptide vaccine. CDR3 loop: CSVTGIGYEQYF. The DNA of the CDR3 is TGCAGCGTAACAGGGATCGGCTACGAGCAGTACTTC.